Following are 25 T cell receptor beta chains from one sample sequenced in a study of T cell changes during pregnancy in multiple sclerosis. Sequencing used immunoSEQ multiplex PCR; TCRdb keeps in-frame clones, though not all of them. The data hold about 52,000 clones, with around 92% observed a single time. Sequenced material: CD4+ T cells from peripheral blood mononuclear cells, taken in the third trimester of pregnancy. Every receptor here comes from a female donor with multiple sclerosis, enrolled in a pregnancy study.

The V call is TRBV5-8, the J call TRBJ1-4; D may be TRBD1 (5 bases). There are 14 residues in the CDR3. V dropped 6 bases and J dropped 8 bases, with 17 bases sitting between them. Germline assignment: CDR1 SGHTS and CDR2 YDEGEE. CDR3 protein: CASTSYPRGEKLFF. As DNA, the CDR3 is TGTGCCAGCACCTCCTACCCCCGGGGGGAAAAACTGTTTTTT.

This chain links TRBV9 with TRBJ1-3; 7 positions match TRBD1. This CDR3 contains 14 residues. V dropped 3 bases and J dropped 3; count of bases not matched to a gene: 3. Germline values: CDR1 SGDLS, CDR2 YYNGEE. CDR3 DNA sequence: TGTGCCAGCAGCGACAGGGGAGGTGGAAACACCATATATTTT. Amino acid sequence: CASSDRGGGNTIYF.

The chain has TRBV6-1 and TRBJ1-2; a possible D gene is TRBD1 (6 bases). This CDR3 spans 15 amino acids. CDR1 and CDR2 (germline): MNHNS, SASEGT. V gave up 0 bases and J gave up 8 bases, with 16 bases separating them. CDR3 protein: CASSEARMIRGGYTF. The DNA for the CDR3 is TGTGCCAGCAGTGAAGCGCGAATGATAAGGGGGGGCTACACCTTC.

DNA for the CDR3: TGTGCCAGCAGTTCCTCCCCCGGGGTGGCTTTCACTGAAGCTTTCTTT. Translation gives CASSSSPGVAFTEAFF. The chain recombines TRBV27 with TRBJ1-1, with D unresolved. V was trimmed by 4 bases and J by 4 bases, leaving 19 bases between them. Germline values: CDR1 MNHEY, CDR2 SMNVEV (reference sequence). This CDR3 has 16 residues.

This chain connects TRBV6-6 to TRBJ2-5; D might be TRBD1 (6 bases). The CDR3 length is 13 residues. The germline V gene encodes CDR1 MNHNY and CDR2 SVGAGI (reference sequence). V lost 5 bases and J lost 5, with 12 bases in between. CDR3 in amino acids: CASSGGGRETQYF. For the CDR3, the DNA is TGTGCCAGCAGTGGGGGCGGGCGCGAGACCCAGTACTTC.

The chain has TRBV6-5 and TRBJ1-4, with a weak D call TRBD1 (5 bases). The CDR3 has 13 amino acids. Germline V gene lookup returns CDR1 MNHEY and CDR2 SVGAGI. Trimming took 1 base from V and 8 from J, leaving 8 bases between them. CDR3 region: CASSYWGGEKLFF. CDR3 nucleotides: TGTGCCAGCAGTTACTGGGGGGGAGAAAAACTGTTTTTT.

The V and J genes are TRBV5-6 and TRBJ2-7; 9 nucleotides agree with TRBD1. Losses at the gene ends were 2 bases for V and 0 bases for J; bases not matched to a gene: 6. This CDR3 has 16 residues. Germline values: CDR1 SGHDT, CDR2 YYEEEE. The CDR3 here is CASSFRDRAVSYEQYF. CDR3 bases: TGTGCCAGCAGCTTCCGGGACAGGGCGGTCTCCTACGAGCAGTACTTC.

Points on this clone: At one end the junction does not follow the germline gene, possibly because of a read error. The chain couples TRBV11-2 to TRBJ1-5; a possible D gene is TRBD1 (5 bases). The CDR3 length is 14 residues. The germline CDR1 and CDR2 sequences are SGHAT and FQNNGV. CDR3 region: CASSPQGSHQPQHF. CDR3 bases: TGTGCCAGCAGCCCCCAGGGTAGCCATCAGCCCCAGCATTTT.

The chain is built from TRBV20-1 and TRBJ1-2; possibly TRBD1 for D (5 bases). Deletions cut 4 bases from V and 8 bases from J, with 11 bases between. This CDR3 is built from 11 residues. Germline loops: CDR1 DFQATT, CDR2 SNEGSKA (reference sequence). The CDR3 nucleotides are TGCAGTGCTACGTTCTACAGGGGCTACACCTTC. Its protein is CSATFYRGYTF.

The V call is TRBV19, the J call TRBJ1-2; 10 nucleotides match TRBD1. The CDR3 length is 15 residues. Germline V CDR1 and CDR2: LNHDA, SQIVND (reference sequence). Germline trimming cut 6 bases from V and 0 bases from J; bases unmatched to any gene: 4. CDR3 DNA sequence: TGTGCCAGTAGGTGGACAGGGGGAGCTAACTATGGCTACACCTTC. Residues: CASRWTGGANYGYTF.

CDR3 amino acids: CASSFLSPDREHGYTF. The CDR3 DNA is TGCGCCAGCAGCTTCCTTAGCCCCGACAGGGAACATGGCTACACCTTC. The chain recombines TRBV5-1 with TRBJ1-2; 7 nucleotides align to TRBD1. V lost 2 bases to trimming and J lost 6 bases; unmatched junction nucleotides: 13. Germline loops: CDR1 SGHRS, CDR2 YFSETQ. The CDR3 is made up of 16 amino acids. The whole variable domain, filled in from reference TRBV5-1 and TRBJ1-2, reads KAGVTQTPRYLIKTRGQQVTLSCSPISGHRSVSWYQQTPGQGLQFLFEYFSETQRNKGNFPGRFSGRQFSNSRSEMNVSTLELGDSALYLCASSFLSPDREHGYTFGSGTRLTVV.

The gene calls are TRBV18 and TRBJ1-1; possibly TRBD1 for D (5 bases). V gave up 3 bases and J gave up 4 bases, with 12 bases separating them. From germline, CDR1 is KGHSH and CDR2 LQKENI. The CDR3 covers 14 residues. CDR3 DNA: TGTGCCAGCTCACCCGAGGGACTGGGCACTGAAGCTTTCTTT. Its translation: CASSPEGLGTEAFF.

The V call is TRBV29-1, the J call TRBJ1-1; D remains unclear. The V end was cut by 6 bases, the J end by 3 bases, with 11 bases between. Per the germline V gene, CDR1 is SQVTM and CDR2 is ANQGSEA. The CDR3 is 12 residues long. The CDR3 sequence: CSVIDQDTEAFF. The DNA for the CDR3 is TGCAGCGTAATAGATCAGGACACTGAAGCTTTCTTT.

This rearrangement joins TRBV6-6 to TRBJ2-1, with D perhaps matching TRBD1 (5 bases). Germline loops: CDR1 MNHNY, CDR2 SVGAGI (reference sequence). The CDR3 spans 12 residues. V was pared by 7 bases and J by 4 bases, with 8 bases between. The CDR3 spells CASKGSYNEQFF. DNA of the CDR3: TGTGCCAGCAAGGGGTCTTACAATGAGCAGTTCTTC.

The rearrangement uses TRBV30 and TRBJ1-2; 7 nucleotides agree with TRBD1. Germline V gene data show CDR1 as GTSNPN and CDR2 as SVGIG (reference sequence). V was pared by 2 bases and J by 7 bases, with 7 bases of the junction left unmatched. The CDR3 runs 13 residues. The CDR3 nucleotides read TGTGCCTGGAGTCTTAGGGGGCTGGGTGGCTACACCTTC. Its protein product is CAWSLRGLGGYTF.

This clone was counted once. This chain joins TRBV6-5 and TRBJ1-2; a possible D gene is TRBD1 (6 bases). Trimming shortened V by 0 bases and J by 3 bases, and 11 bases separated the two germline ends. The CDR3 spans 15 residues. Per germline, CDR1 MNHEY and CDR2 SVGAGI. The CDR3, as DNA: TGTGCCAGCAGTTACTCGGCAGGGGCCCACTATGGCTACACCTTC. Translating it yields CASSYSAGAHYGYTF.

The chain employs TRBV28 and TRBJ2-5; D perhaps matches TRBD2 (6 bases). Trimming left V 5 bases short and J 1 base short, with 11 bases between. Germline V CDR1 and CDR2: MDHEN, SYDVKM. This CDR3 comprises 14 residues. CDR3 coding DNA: TGTGCCAGCAGTCGTCCGGGGGTCCAAGAGACCCAGTACTTC. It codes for CASSRPGVQETQYF.

CDR3 nucleotides: TGCAGCGTCCAGGGAACTGAAGCTTTCTTT. Translation gives CSVQGTEAFF. The rearrangement uses TRBV29-1 and TRBJ1-1, with D perhaps matching TRBD1 (5 bases). Germline CDR1 SQVTM, CDR2 ANQGSEA. This CDR3 has 10 residues. Trimming took off 6 bases at V and 5 bases at J, with 7 bases between the two ends.

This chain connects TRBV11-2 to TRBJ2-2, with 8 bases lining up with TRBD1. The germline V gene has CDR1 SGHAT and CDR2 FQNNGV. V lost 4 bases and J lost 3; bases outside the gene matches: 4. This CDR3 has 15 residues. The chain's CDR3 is CASSSTGDHTGELFF. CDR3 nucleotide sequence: TGTGCCAGCAGCTCGACAGGGGATCACACCGGGGAGCTGTTTTTT.

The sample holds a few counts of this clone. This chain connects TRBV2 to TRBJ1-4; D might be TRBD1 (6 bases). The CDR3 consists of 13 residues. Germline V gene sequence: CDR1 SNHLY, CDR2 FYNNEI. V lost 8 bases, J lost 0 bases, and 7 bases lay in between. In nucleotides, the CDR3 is TGTGCCAGCCAGGGGTCAACTAATGAAAAACTGTTTTTT. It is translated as CASQGSTNEKLFF.

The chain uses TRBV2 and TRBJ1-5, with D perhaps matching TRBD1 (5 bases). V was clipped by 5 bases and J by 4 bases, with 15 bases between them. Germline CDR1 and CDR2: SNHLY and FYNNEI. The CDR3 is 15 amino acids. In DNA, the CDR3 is TGTGCCAGCAGTAGGACACACTTGGAGAATCAGCCCCAGCATTTT. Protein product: CASSRTHLENQPQHF.

The CDR3 bases are TGCGCCAGCAGCTTGGCGGGGCGGGGCAGCTCCTACAATGAGCAGTTCTTC. Amino acid sequence: CASSLAGRGSSYNEQFF. This chain links TRBV5-1 with TRBJ2-1, with D perhaps matching TRBD2 (6 bases). This CDR3 has 17 residues. With 0 bases removed from V and 0 bases from J, the gap between germline ends came to 13 bases. The V gene's germline CDR1 is SGHRS and CDR2 YFSETQ.

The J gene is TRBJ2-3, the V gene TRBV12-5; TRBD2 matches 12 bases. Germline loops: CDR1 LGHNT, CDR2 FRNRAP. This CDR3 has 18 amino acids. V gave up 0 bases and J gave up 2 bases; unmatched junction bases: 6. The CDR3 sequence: CASGLVSLAGGDTDTQYF. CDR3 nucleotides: TGTGCTAGTGGTTTGGTATCGCTAGCGGGGGGGGACACAGATACGCAGTATTTT.

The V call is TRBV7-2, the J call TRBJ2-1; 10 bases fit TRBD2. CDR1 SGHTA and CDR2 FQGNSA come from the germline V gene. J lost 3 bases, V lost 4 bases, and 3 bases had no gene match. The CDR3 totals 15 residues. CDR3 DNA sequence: TGTGCCAGCAGCTGGATAGCGGGGGGCTACAATGAGCAGTTCTTC. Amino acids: CASSWIAGGYNEQFF. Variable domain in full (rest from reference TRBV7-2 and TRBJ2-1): GAGVSQSPSNKVTEKGKDVELRCDPISGHTALYWYRQSLGQGLEFLIYFQGNSAPDKSGLPSDRFSAERTGGSVSTLTIQRTQQEDSAVYLCASSWIAGGYNEQFFGPGTRLTVL.

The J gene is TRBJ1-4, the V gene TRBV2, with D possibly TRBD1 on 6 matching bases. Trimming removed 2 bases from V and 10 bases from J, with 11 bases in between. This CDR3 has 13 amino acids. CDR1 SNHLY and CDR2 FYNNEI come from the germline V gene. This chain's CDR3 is CASSETGRGKLFF. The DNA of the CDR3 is TGTGCCAGCAGTGAAACAGGGAGGGGAAAACTGTTTTTT.